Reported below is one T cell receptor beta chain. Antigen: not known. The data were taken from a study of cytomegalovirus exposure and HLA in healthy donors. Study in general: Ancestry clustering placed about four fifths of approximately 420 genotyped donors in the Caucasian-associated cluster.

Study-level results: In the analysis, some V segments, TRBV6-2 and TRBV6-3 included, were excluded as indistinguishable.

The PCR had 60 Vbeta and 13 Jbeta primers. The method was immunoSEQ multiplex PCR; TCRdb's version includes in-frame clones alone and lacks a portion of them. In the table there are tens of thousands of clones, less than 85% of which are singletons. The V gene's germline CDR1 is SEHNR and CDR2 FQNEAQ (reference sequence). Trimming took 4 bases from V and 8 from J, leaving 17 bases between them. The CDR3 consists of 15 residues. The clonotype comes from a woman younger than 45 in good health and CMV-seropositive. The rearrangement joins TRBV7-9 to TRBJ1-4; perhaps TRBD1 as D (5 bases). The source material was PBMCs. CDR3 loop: CASSSQDLFQEKLFF. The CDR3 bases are TGTGCCAGCAGCTCACAGGACCTTTTTCAGGAAAAACTGTTTTTT.